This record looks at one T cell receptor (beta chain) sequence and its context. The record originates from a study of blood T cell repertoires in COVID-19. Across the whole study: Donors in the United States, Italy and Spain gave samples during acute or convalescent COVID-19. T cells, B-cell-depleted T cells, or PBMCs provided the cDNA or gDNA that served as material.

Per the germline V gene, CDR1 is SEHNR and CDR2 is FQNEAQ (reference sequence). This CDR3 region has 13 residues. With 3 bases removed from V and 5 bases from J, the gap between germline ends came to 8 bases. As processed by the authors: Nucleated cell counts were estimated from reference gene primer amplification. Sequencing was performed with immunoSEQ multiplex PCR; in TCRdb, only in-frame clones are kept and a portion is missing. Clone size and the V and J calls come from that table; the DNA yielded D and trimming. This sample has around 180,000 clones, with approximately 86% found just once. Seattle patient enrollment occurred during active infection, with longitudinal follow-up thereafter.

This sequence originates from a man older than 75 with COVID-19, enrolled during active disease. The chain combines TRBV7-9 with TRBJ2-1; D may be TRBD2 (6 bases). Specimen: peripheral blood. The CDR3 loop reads CASSLGLHNEQFF. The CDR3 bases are TGTGCCAGCAGCTTGGGACTCCACAATGAGCAGTTCTTC.